Each of the 24 T cell receptor beta chains below was sequenced from the same sample in a study of T cell responses to AZD1222 COVID-19 vaccine. Assay used: immunoSEQ multiplex PCR; TCRdb lists only in-frame clones, some missing. The table has approximately 89,000 clones, over 80% seen once. The material sequenced was peripheral blood, taken 28 days after the second AZD1222 dose. The receptors were gathered from an adult who received the AZD1222 COVID-19 vaccine.

Here the CDR3 reads CAISDPSTGGEKLFF. CDR3 bases: TGTGCCATCAGTGACCCTTCGACAGGGGGTGAAAAACTGTTTTTT. This chain connects TRBV10-3 to TRBJ1-4, with 9 positions matching TRBD1. V lost 3 bases to trimming and J lost 7 bases; unmatched junction nucleotides: 6. Germline values: CDR1 ENHRY, CDR2 SYGVKD. This CDR3 is 15 amino acids long.

The chain joins TRBV5-8 to TRBJ2-1; 16 nucleotides line up with TRBD2. Germline trimming cut 4 bases from V and 4 bases from J; bases unmatched to any gene: 5. CDR1 and CDR2 from the germline V gene are SGHTS and YDEGEE. This CDR3 comprises 17 residues. CDR3 in DNA: TGTGCCAGCAGCCGCGGGACTAGCGGGAGGGGGTACAATGAGCAGTTCTTC. Protein: CASSRGTSGRGYNEQFF.

The chain has TRBV30 and TRBJ2-7; 7 bases agree with TRBD2. CDR1 is GTSNPN and CDR2 is SVGIG in the germline V gene (reference sequence). The trim removed 4 bases at V and 0 bases at J, leaving 6 bases unmatched. There are 14 residues in the CDR3. The CDR3: CAWIQQRGSYEQYF. The CDR3 coding sequence is TGTGCCTGGATCCAACAGCGGGGCTCCTACGAGCAGTACTTC.

The chain combines TRBV9 with TRBJ1-4; unclear D gene. Per the germline V gene, CDR1 is SGDLS and CDR2 is YYNGEE. Between the trimmed V and J ends, which lost 7 bases and 5 bases, there was a span of 15 bases. The CDR3 length is 14 residues. This CDR3 is CASAYQADNEKLFF. CDR3 DNA: TGTGCCAGCGCCTATCAAGCTGACAATGAAAAACTGTTTTTT.

This clone was found once. V is TRBV14 and J is TRBJ2-2, with a tentative D call TRBD2 (5 bases). Germline V lookup: CDR1 SGHDN, CDR2 FVKESK. Trimming took 0 bases from V and 4 from J, leaving 15 bases between them. The CDR3 covers 17 residues. The CDR3 spells CASSQDRTSLVTGELFF. CDR3 DNA sequence: TGTGCCAGCAGCCAAGATAGGACTTCCCTCGTCACCGGGGAGCTGTTTTTT.

The genes are TRBV6-5 and TRBJ1-2; D is undetermined. Deletions cut 9 bases from V and 7 bases from J, with 24 bases between. Germline CDR1 MNHEY, CDR2 SVGAGI. This CDR3 comprises 15 residues. The CDR3 DNA reads as TGTGCCAGTGGGGAGGGCGCTCAGGTGGGCGGTGGCTACACCTTC. This sequence encodes CASGEGAQVGGGYTF.

The gene calls are TRBV24-1 and TRBJ2-2; 7 bases align to TRBD1. Germline CDR1 KGHDR, CDR2 SFDVKD. Germline trimming cut 9 bases from V and 4 bases from J; bases unmatched to any gene: 4. The CDR3 totals 13 residues. Written as DNA, the CDR3 is TGTGCCACCTCGGGACAGATCACCGGGGAGCTGTTTTTT. This sequence encodes CATSGQITGELFF.

This clone was recorded a few times. The chain combines TRBV7-3 with TRBJ2-1, with D unresolved. V shed 1 base and J shed 7 bases, with 11 bases lying between them. This CDR3 has 14 amino acids. Germline CDR1 and CDR2: SGHTA and FQGTGA. The CDR3 DNA reads as TGTGCCAGCAGCTTAAGTGAGGTAGTGAATGAGCAGTTCTTC. It encodes CASSLSEVVNEQFF. The full variable domain, completed using reference TRBV7-3 and TRBJ2-1, is GAGVSQTPSNKVTEKGKYVELRCDPISGHTALYWYRQSLGQGPEFLIYFQGTGAADDSGLPNDRFFAVRPEGSVSTLKIQRTERGDSAVYLCASSLSEVVNEQFFGPGTRLTVL.

This chain joins TRBV29-1 and TRBJ2-1, with 9 bases matching TRBD1. Trimming removed 6 bases from V and 8 bases from J; junction bases left unmatched: 5. Germline V CDR1 and CDR2: SQVTM, ANQGSEA. This CDR3 comprises 12 residues. In nucleotides, the CDR3 is TGCAGCGTCCAAGACAGGGGGGATGAGCAGTTCTTC. Its translation is CSVQDRGDEQFF.

This clone was seen only once. This sequence joins TRBV29-1 and TRBJ1-2; tentatively, D is TRBD1 (6 bases). The CDR3 sequence is 13 residues long. Deletions cut 6 bases from V and 4 bases from J, with 15 bases between. From germline, CDR1 is SQVTM and CDR2 ANQGSEA. CDR3 sequence: CSVAPQGGYGYTF. In DNA form, the CDR3 reads TGCAGCGTCGCGCCACAGGGCGGCTATGGCTACACCTTC.

The chain links TRBV25-1 to TRBJ2-2; a possible D gene is TRBD2 (7 bases). The germline V gene encodes CDR1 MGHDK and CDR2 SYGVNS. There are 15 residues in the CDR3. V dropped 8 bases and J dropped 6 bases, with 19 bases sitting between them. The chain's CDR3 is CASLSLGGRSGELFF. The CDR3 nucleotides are TGTGCCAGCTTATCGTTGGGGGGGCGCTCCGGGGAGCTGTTTTTT.

The chain links TRBV14 to TRBJ1-4; a weak D match, TRBD1 (5 bases). The germline V gene encodes CDR1 SGHDN and CDR2 FVKESK. The V end was cut by 1 base, the J end by 8 bases, with 11 bases between. The CDR3 extends over 14 amino acids. This CDR3 reads CASSQGGVGEKLFF. The CDR3 DNA is TGTGCCAGCAGCCAAGGGGGCGTAGGGGAAAAACTGTTTTTT.

The chain uses TRBV30 and TRBJ2-5; D assignment may be TRBD1 or TRBD2 (5 bases each). Trimming pared 1 base from V and 1 base from J, leaving 10 bases between. CDR1 is GTSNPN, CDR2 SVGIG, per germline (reference sequence). The CDR3 has 14 residues. This chain's CDR3 is CAWSERGPQETQYF. The CDR3 region has the DNA TGTGCCTGGAGTGAAAGGGGACCCCAAGAGACCCAGTACTTC.

V usage is TRBV7-2 and J usage is TRBJ2-3; D might be TRBD2 (7 bases). The CDR3 is made up of 15 amino acids. Trimming cost V 5 bases and J 1 base, with 13 bases left between them. Germline V gene sequence: CDR1 SGHTA, CDR2 FQGNSA. The CDR3 DNA follows: TGTGCCAGCAGCCGGGGGGCTCCCGGCACAGATACGCAGTATTTT. Amino acid sequence: CASSRGAPGTDTQYF. The full variable domain, with the rest looked up from reference TRBV7-2 and TRBJ2-3, is GAGVSQSPSNKVTEKGKDVELRCDPISGHTALYWYRQSLGQGLEFLIYFQGNSAPDKSGLPSDRFSAERTGGSVSTLTIQRTQQEDSAVYLCASSRGAPGTDTQYFGPGTRLTVL.

The J gene is TRBJ1-3, the V gene TRBV5-1, with no clear D. Looked up from germline, CDR1 is SGHRS and CDR2 is YFSETQ. The CDR3 totals 16 residues. The V gene lost 0 bases and the J gene lost 0 bases, with 10 bases spanning the gap. The CDR3 loop is CASSLEQTSSGNTIYF. The CDR3 nucleotides read TGCGCCAGCAGCTTGGAACAGACGAGCTCTGGAAACACCATATATTTT.

This chain joins TRBV20-1 and TRBJ2-1; D is undetermined. The germline V gene encodes CDR1 DFQATT and CDR2 SNEGSKA (reference sequence). Trimming removed 0 bases from V and 6 bases from J, with 3 bases in between. The CDR3 consists of 11 residues. The CDR3 sequence is CSARDGNEQFF. CDR3 DNA: TGCAGTGCTAGAGATGGCAATGAGCAGTTCTTC.

The V gene is TRBV5-1, the J gene TRBJ1-2; D gene uncertain. The CDR3 sequence is 13 residues long. Germline V gene lookup returns CDR1 SGHRS and CDR2 YFSETQ. V was cut by 4 bases and J by 8 bases, with 15 bases left in between. The CDR3: CASSDFGRSGYTF. For the CDR3, the DNA is TGCGCCAGCAGCGACTTCGGTAGATCCGGCTACACCTTC.

The chain is built from TRBV18 and TRBJ2-7; tentatively, D is TRBD1 or TRBD2 (5 bases each). Germline assignment: CDR1 KGHSH and CDR2 LQKENI. CDR3 length equals 15 residues. Trimming pared 3 bases from V and 1 base from J, leaving 13 bases between. CDR3 DNA sequence: TGTGCCAGCTCACCGGGACCCCCCTCGTCCTACGAGCAGTACTTC. Its translation: CASSPGPPSSYEQYF.

The CDR3 region has the DNA TGTGCCAGCACCTCCCTACAAAATAACTATGGCTACACCTTC. As protein: CASTSLQNNYGYTF. The rearrangement links TRBV11-2 to TRBJ1-2; D is undetermined. The CDR3 spans 14 residues. V was pared by 7 bases and J by 1 base, with 13 bases between. Germline lookup yields CDR1 SGHAT and CDR2 FQNNGV.

The rearrangement joins TRBV7-8 to TRBJ1-5, with D unresolved. The CDR3 covers 15 residues. V lost 3 bases to trimming and J lost 3 bases, with 12 bases between them. CDR1 and CDR2 from the germline V gene are SGHVS and FQNEAQ. The CDR3, as DNA: TGTGCCAGCAGCTTGGCCGCGGCCCACAATCAGCCCCAGCATTTT. This codes for CASSLAAAHNQPQHF.

The chain couples TRBV2 to TRBJ1-4; 7 nucleotides agree with TRBD1. Losses at the gene ends were 5 bases for V and 6 bases for J; bases not matched to a gene: 9. CDR3 size: 15 residues. In germline, CDR1 is SNHLY, CDR2 FYNNEI. The CDR3 region has the DNA TGTGCCAGCAGTCGACAGGGTTTGGTTGATGAAAAACTGTTTTTT. It yields the protein CASSRQGLVDEKLFF.

In its sample, this clone was seen once. The genes are TRBV11-2 and TRBJ1-2; 10 bases line up with TRBD1. This CDR3 contains 13 residues. With V trimmed by 4 bases and J by 8 bases, 4 bases remained unmatched. Germline V CDR1 and CDR2: SGHAT, FQNNGV. CDR3 region: CASSSTGGRGYTF. Here the CDR3 DNA reads TGTGCCAGCAGCTCGACAGGGGGCAGGGGCTACACCTTC.

The V and J genes are TRBV3-1 (or the pseudogene TRBV3-2) and TRBJ1-1; perhaps TRBD1 as D (6 bases). Trimming left V 6 bases short and J 8 bases short, with 13 bases between. The germline CDR1 and CDR2 sequences are LGHDT and YNNKEL (reference sequence). The CDR3 contains 12 residues. Here the CDR3 DNA reads TGTGCCAGCAGTCAGGGGCCGGGAGAAGCTTTCTTT. Residues: CASSQGPGEAFF.

The V call is TRBV6-5, the J call TRBJ2-7; D call uncertain. With 5 bases removed from V and 2 bases from J, the gap between germline ends came to 7 bases. CDR1 and CDR2 from the germline V gene are MNHEY and SVGAGI. The CDR3 runs 12 residues. The CDR3 DNA is TGTGCCAGCAGTCCCCGGACCTACGAGCAGTACTTC. Translating gives CASSPRTYEQYF.